Following are 5 T cell receptor beta chains from one sample sequenced in a study of beta chain features in type 1 diabetes. As every portion of the isolated RNA was reverse transcribed, the sequencing read expressed TCRB transcripts. Repertoires were generated with immunoSEQ multiplex PCR, while TCRdb's copy carries only in-frame clones and drops some. Among 150,000 to 200,000 clones listed, about 9.1% were seen once. The specimen sequenced was central memory CD4+ T cells from blood. These receptors originate from a woman between 18 and 30 years old in good health.

The V and J genes are TRBV11-2 and TRBJ2-2; no reliable D call. Germline loops: CDR1 SGHAT, CDR2 FQNNGV. This CDR3 has 17 residues. Trimming left V 2 bases short and J 2 bases short, with 15 bases between. The CDR3 DNA reads TGTGCCAGCAGCTTAAATCTGGTTCACAGTAACACCGGGGAGCTGTTTTTT. This translates into CASSLNLVHSNTGELFF.

This clone was found a few times. The gene calls are TRBV30 and TRBJ2-2; 15 nucleotides agree with TRBD2. In germline, CDR1 is GTSNPN, CDR2 SVGIG (reference sequence). The CDR3 has 16 amino acids. J was trimmed by 7 bases and V by 8 bases; bases with no gene match: 11. CDR3 coding DNA: TGTGCCGCTCGTCGGACTAGCGGGGGGGATAACGGGGAGCTGTTTTTT. This sequence encodes CAARRTSGGDNGELFF. Drawing the rest from reference TRBV30 and TRBJ2-2, the complete variable domain is SQTIHQWPATLVQPVGSPLSLECTVEGTSNPNLYWYRQAAGRGLQLLFYSVGIGQISSEVPQNLSASRPQDRQFILSSKKLLLSDSGFYLCAARRTSGGDNGELFFGEGSRLTVL.

V is TRBV5-1 and J is TRBJ2-5; D might be TRBD2 (6 bases). The CDR3 sequence is 17 residues long. CDR1 SGHRS and CDR2 YFSETQ come from the germline V gene. V shed 0 bases and J shed 2 bases, with 17 bases lying between them. CDR3 DNA sequence: TGCGCCAGCAGCTTGGGTGGGTCTCGGGGAGGACAAGAGACCCAGTACTTC. Translating gives CASSLGGSRGGQETQYF.

This clone has only a few counts. V and J are TRBV10-3 and TRBJ1-2; perhaps TRBD1 as D (5 bases). V gave up 3 bases and J gave up 4 bases, with 12 bases separating them. The CDR3 runs to 14 residues. Per the germline V gene, CDR1 is ENHRY and CDR2 is SYGVKD. In DNA form, the CDR3 reads TGTGCCATCAGTGACAGGGCCCTTGGCTATGGCTACACCTTC. Translating it yields CAISDRALGYGYTF.

V is TRBV19 and J is TRBJ2-1; D is perhaps TRBD2 (6 bases). Germline loops: CDR1 LNHDA, CDR2 SQIVND (reference sequence). CDR3 length: 12 residues. V lost 4 bases, J lost 9 bases, and 10 bases lay in between. CDR3 bases: TGTGCCAGTAGTACTCAGGGAGGTGAGCAGTTCTTC. Protein sequence: CASSTQGGEQFF.